This passage covers 16 T cell receptor beta chains from one sample sequenced in a study of human T cells and chemical hapten exposure. Each CDR3 protein is one row after TCRdb ran MiXCR on the RACE reads. The profile shows under 450,000 distinct CDR3 sequences, roughly 4.8% of them singletons. The time point was: patch test 1, 2 weeks after DPC sensitization. Treatment specified: therapeutic diphenylcyclopropenone sensitization with weekly scalp DPC. Sequenced here: whole blood, sampled in connection with sensitization to the hapten diphenylcyclopropenone (DPC). The receptor source for this set is a woman aged 50 to 60 with alopecia areata. Some clones in this sample may be carry-over from other donors' samples.

This chain joins TRBV7-6 and TRBJ2-1; 10 bases agree with TRBD2. Unmatched junction bases numbered 8, after V lost 2 bases and J lost 10 bases. The CDR3 consists of 15 residues. Germline loops: CDR1 SGHVS, CDR2 FNYEAQ. The CDR3 loop is CASSLSGGVAGEQFF. The CDR3 DNA reads as TGTGCCAGCAGCTTAAGCGGGGGGGTGGCAGGAGAGCAGTTCTTC.

Ten or more counts support this clonotype. The chain combines TRBV2 with TRBJ1-2; D may be TRBD1 (5 bases). The CDR3 is 10 residues long. The V and J ends lost 6 bases and 14 bases respectively, with 13 bases between them. Germline values: CDR1 SNHLY, CDR2 FYNNEI. The CDR3 DNA is TGTGCCAGCAGGGGGGTCATCGAGACCTTC. Protein: CASRGVIETF.

The chain carries TRBV7-2 and TRBJ2-7; 11 nucleotides agree with TRBD2. The CDR3 extends over 15 amino acids. Unmatched junction bases numbered 5, after V lost 2 bases and J lost 5 bases. CDR1 is SGHTA and CDR2 is FQGNSA in the germline V gene. The CDR3 is CASSLLGTSGDEQYF. CDR3 bases: TGTGCCAGCAGCTTACTCGGGACTAGCGGTGACGAGCAGTACTTC.

This clonotype was picked up many times. The J gene is TRBJ1-1, the V gene TRBV6-6, with D uncertain. V was shortened by 2 bases and J by 1 base, with 5 bases between the two germline ends. The CDR3 is made up of 13 amino acids. Looked up from germline, CDR1 is MNHNY and CDR2 is SVGAGI (reference sequence). The CDR3 sequence is CASSYGENTEAFF. As DNA, the CDR3 is TGTGCCAGCAGTTACGGGGAGAACACTGAAGCTTTCTTT.

This clonotype was recorded at least ten times. The chain recombines TRBV6-2 or TRBV6-3 with TRBJ1-1; D unclear. The germline V and J ends were trimmed by 9 bases and 0 bases, with 11 bases remaining between them. The V gene's germline CDR1 is MNHEY and CDR2 SVGEGT. The CDR3 consists of 13 residues. The CDR3 region has the DNA TGTGCCAGTGCCCCGACGCTGAACACTGAAGCTTTCTTT. Its protein product is CASAPTLNTEAFF.

This clonotype occurred many times. The rearrangement links TRBV6-5 to TRBJ1-2; TRBD1 might be the D (6 bases). The CDR3 covers 13 residues. In germline, CDR1 is MNHEY, CDR2 SVGAGI. Trimming took 6 bases from V and 8 from J, leaving 16 bases between them. The CDR3 DNA reads TGTGCCAGCAGCCAAGGACGGGACACCGGCTACACCTTC. The encoded protein is CASSQGRDTGYTF.

There are many counts of this clonotype. The chain couples TRBV29-1 to TRBJ2-7; D may be TRBD2 (7 bases). The CDR3 contains 15 residues. The germline gives CDR1 SQVTM, CDR2 ANQGSEA. Trimming cost V 6 bases and J 7 bases, with 25 bases left between them. The CDR3 region is CSVPSYGGAKEEQYF. DNA of the CDR3: TGCAGCGTCCCTAGCTATGGGGGGGCGAAGGAGGAGCAGTACTTC.

The chain combines TRBV29-1 with TRBJ2-4; no reliable D call. CDR1 is SQVTM, CDR2 ANQGSEA, per germline. CDR3 length: 13 amino acids. V was pared by 6 bases and J by 1 base, with 10 bases between. The CDR3 coding sequence is TGCAGCGTGGCTGGGGTGGCCAAAAACATTCAGTACTTC. Translated: CSVAGVAKNIQYF.

This clonotype was found a few times. CDR3 sequence (DNA): TGCAGCGTCACAGGGGCGGGCTATGGCTACACCTTC. Translation gives CSVTGAGYGYTF. The chain couples TRBV29-1 to TRBJ1-2; TRBD1 agrees at 7 bases. The CDR3 extends over 12 amino acids. Germline-derived CDR1 and CDR2 are SQVTM and ANQGSEA. After removal of 6 bases from V and 4 bases from J, the junction contained 5 bases not matched to a gene.

At least ten counts were recorded for this clonotype. This chain uses TRBV7-2 with TRBJ2-5; either TRBD1 or TRBD2 may fit D (5 bases each). V was shortened by 1 base and J by 1 base, with 10 bases between the two germline ends. Germline V gives CDR1 SGHTA, CDR2 FQGNSA. The CDR3 sequence is 15 residues long. The CDR3 DNA reads TGTGCCAGCAGCTTAGTGCCCGGGGCCCAAGAGACCCAGTACTTC. As protein: CASSLVPGAQETQYF. Full variable domain (outside the CDR3, taken from reference TRBV7-2 and TRBJ2-5): GAGVSQSPSNKVTEKGKDVELRCDPISGHTALYWYRQSLGQGLEFLIYFQGNSAPDKSGLPSDRFSAERTGGSVSTLTIQRTQQEDSAVYLCASSLVPGAQETQYFGPGTRLLVL.

This clonotype was recorded at least ten times. The chain employs TRBV11-2 and TRBJ2-5, with 10 nucleotides matching TRBD1. Per germline, CDR1 SGHAT and CDR2 FQNNGV. The CDR3 has 15 amino acids. V shed 4 bases and J 8 bases; nucleotides not matched to a gene: 10. The CDR3 spells CASSSGTGVKGTQYF. For the CDR3, the DNA is TGTGCCAGCAGCTCCGGGACAGGGGTCAAAGGTACCCAGTACTTC.

This clonotype was recorded at least ten times. The chain carries TRBV12-3 or TRBV12-4 and TRBJ2-4; TRBD1 matches 8 bases. This CDR3 contains 14 residues. V was clipped by 3 bases and J by 8 bases; unmatched bases: 6. CDR3 loop: CASSFGRGRDIQYF. DNA for the CDR3: TGTGCCAGCAGTTTCGGCAGGGGGCGCGACATTCAGTACTTC.

This chain uses TRBV2 with TRBJ2-7; 12 nucleotides align to TRBD2. The CDR3 length is 14 residues. Looked up from germline, CDR1 is SNHLY and CDR2 is FYNNEI. V lost 7 bases and J lost 4; bases outside the gene matches: 5. The CDR3 region has the DNA TGTGCCAGCACCGGACTAGCGGGGATATACGAGCAGTACTTC. This encodes CASTGLAGIYEQYF.

This clonotype occurred many times. The chain recombines TRBV5-6 with TRBJ1-5; 9 bases align to TRBD1. The CDR3 is made up of 14 amino acids. The germline V gene encodes CDR1 SGHDT and CDR2 YYEEEE. The ends lost 5 bases at V and 5 bases at J; junction bases unmatched: 5. CDR3 amino acids: CASRSGTGHQPQHF. CDR3 DNA sequence: TGTGCCAGCAGGTCCGGGACAGGGCATCAGCCCCAGCATTTT.

This clonotype was picked up a small number of times. V is TRBV5-4 and J is TRBJ2-5; either TRBD1 or TRBD2 may fit D (5 bases each). V lost 0 bases and J 4 bases, leaving 10 bases between the germline ends. The CDR3 runs to 14 residues. Germline CDR1 is SGHNT and CDR2 is YYREEE (reference sequence). The CDR3 region is CASSLEFGAETQYF. CDR3 sequence (DNA): TGTGCCAGCAGCTTGGAGTTCGGGGCAGAGACCCAGTACTTC. The variable domain in full, completed from reference TRBV5-4 and TRBJ2-5, reads ETGVTQSPTHLIKTRGQQVTLRCSSQSGHNTVSWYQQALGQGPQFIFQYYREEENGRGNFPPRFSGLQFPNYSSELNVNALELDDSALYLCASSLEFGAETQYFGPGTRLLVL.

CDR3 bases: TGCGCCAGCAGCCAAGATAGGGTGAGTCAGCCCCAGCATTTT. Its translation is CASSQDRVSQPQHF. The rearrangement joins TRBV4-1 to TRBJ1-5; D not resolved. The CDR3 has 14 amino acids. V shed 0 bases and J shed 6 bases, with 9 bases lying between them. Per the germline V gene, CDR1 is MGHRA and CDR2 is YSYEKL.